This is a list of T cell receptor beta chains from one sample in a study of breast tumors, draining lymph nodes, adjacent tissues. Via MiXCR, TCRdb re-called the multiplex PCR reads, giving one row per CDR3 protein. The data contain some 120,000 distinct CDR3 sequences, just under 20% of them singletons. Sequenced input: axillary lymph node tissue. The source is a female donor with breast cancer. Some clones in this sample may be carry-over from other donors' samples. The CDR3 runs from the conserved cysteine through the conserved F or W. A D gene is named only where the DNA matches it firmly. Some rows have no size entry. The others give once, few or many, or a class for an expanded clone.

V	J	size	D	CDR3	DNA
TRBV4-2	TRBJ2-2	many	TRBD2	CASSQSGTRIDGELFF	TGTGCCAGCAGCCAATCCGGGACTAGGATTGACGGGGAGCTGTTTTTT
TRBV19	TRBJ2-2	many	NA	CASSIYTGELFF	TGTGCCAGTAGTATATACACCGGGGAGCTGTTTTTT
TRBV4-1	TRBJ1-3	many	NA	CASSDSLFFSGNTIYF	TGCGCCAGCAGCGACAGCCTCTTTTTTTCTGGAAACACCATATATTTT
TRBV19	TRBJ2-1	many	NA	CASSIGRSVNEQFF	TGTGCCAGTAGTATAGGTCGGTCCGTCAATGAGCAGTTCTTC
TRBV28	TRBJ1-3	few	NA	CASSPVMGSGNTIYF	TGTGCCAGCAGCCCCGTAATGGGATCTGGAAACACCATATATTTT
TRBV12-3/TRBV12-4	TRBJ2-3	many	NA	CASTRTGTTDTQYF	TGTGCCAGCACCCGTACAGGGACCACAGATACGCAGTATTTT
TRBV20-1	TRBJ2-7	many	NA	CSASFGRSSSYEQYF	TGCAGTGCTAGTTTCGGACGCTCGAGCTCCTACGAGCAGTACTTC
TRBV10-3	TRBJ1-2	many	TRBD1	CAISDQGAYGYTF	TGTGCCATCAGTGACCAGGGGGCGTATGGCTACACCTTC
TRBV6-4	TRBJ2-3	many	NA	CASSEGGGDTDTQYF	TGTGCCAGCAGTGAGGGCGGTGGCGACACAGATACGCAGTATTTT
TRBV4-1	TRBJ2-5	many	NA	CASSRTAGTSDPPENF	TGCGCCAGCAGCCGAACGGCCGGGACGTCGGATCCCCCCGAGAACTTC
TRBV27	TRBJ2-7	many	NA	CASSLSLLDIGQGSYEQYF	TGTGCCAGCAGTTTATCTCTCTTGGATATAGGGCAGGGAAGCTACGAGCAGTACTTC
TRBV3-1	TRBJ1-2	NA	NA	CASSPSLGANYGYTF	TGTGCCAGCAGTCCTTCTCTGGGGGCTAACTATGGCTACACCTTC
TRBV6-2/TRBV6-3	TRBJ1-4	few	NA	CASSYRGDEKLFF	TGTGCCAGCAGTTATCGGGGGGATGAAAAACTGTTTTTT
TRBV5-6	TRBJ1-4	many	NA	CASASKGDSEEKLFF	TGTGCCAGCGCTTCCAAAGGGGACTCGGAAGAAAAACTGTTTTTT
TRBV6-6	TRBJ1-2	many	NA	CASSQTGNYGYTF	TGTGCCAGCAGTCAAACAGGGAACTATGGCTACACCTTC
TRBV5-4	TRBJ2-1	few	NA	CASSHRDKKYNEQFF	TGTGCCAGCAGCCACCGGGACAAAAAATACAATGAGCAGTTCTTC
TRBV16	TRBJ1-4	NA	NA	CASSRIWPRDPNEKLFF	TGTGCCAGCAGCCGAATTTGGCCCAGGGACCCTAATGAAAAACTGTTTTTT
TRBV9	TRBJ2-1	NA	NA	CASSVAGSPYNEQFF	TGTGCCAGCAGCGTAGCCGGGAGCCCCTACAATGAGCAGTTCTTC
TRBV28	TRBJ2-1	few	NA	CALTGPFSGEQFF	TGTGCCCTCACGGGACCCTTCTCGGGTGAGCAGTTCTTC
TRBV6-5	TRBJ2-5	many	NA	CASSYSNKGTQYF	TGTGCCAGCAGTTACTCCAATAAAGGGACCCAGTACTTC
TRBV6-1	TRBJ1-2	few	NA	CASSEDGAFLYGYTF	TGTGCCAGCAGTGAAGACGGGGCGTTTTTGTATGGCTACACCTTC
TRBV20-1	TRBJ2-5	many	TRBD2	CSAGLAGQETQYF	TGCAGTGCCGGACTAGCGGGTCAAGAGACCCAGTACTTC
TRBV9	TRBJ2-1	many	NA	CASSVVRDGSYNEQFF	TGTGCCAGCAGCGTTGTCCGGGACGGATCCTACAATGAGCAGTTCTTC
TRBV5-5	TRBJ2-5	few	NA	CASGLSQGLETQYF	TGTGCCAGCGGCTTGAGTCAGGGGCTGGAGACCCAGTACTTC
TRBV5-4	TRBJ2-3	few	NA	CASTKRLGDNTDTQYF	TGTGCCAGCACCAAGCGTTTGGGGGACAACACAGATACGCAGTATTTT
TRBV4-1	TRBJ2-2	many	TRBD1	CASSTGTGGAGELFF	TGCGCCAGCAGCACCGGGACAGGGGGGGCCGGGGAGCTGTTTTTT
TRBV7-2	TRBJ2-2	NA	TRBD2	CASSFRGGNTGELLF	TGTGCCAGCAGCTTCCGGGGGGGGAACACCGGGGAGCTGCTTTTT
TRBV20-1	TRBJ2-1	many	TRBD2	CSPQRDSSYNEQFF	TGCAGTCCCCAGCGGGATAGCTCCTACAATGAGCAGTTCTTC
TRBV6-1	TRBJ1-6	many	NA	CASSEWKGGGSPLHF	TGTGCCAGCAGTGAATGGAAGGGGGGCGGCTCACCCCTCCACTTT
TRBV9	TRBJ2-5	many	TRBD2	CASSEGLAGALETQYF	TGTGCCAGCAGCGAGGGACTAGCGGGGGCCTTGGAGACCCAGTACTTC
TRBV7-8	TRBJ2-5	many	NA	CASSSQVRAVKTQYF	TGTGCCAGCAGCTCCCAGGTTCGGGCGGTGAAGACCCAGTACTTC
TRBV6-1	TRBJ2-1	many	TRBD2	CASRGTSGGSGEQFF	TGTGCCAGCAGAGGGACTAGCGGGGGATCGGGTGAGCAGTTCTTC
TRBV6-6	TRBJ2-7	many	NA	CASSSVAEQYF	TGTGCCAGCAGTTCTGTAGCCGAGCAGTACTTC
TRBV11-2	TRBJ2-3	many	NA	CASSLDRGYTDTQYF	TGTGCCAGCAGCTTAGACAGGGGATACACAGATACGCAGTATTTT
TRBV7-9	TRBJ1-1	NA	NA	CASTEEGLGTEAFF	TGTGCCAGCACCGAGGAGGGGTTGGGGACTGAAGCTTTCTTT
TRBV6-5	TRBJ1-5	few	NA	CASRDSDYQPQHF	TGTGCCAGCAGAGACAGCGATTATCAGCCCCAGCATTTT
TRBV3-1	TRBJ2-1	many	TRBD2	CASSRLAGSYNEQFF	TGTGCCAGCAGCAGACTAGCGGGGTCCTACAATGAGCAGTTCTTC
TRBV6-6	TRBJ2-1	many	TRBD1	CASSSGPGQGYNEQFF	TGTGCCAGCAGTTCCGGACCGGGACAGGGGTACAATGAGCAGTTCTTC
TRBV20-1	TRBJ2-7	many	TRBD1	CSARDIAGQGPLQYF	TGCAGTGCTAGAGATATCGCGGGACAGGGGCCATTGCAGTACTTC
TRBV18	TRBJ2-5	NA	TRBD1	CASSPDRVRQGTQYF	TGTGCCAGCTCACCCGACAGGGTACGCCAAGGGACCCAGTACTTC
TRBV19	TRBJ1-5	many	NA	CASSKGARTDQPQHF	TGTGCCAGTAGTAAAGGGGCCAGGACCGATCAGCCCCAGCATTTT
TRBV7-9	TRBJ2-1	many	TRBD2	CASSTGTSGGYNEQFF	TGTGCCAGCAGCACCGGGACTAGCGGGGGTTACAATGAGCAGTTCTTC
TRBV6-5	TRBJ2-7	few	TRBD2	CASSPTLSAGGLREQYF	TGTGCCAGCAGCCCTACCCTCTCAGCGGGAGGGCTCCGAGAGCAGTACTTC